These 20 T cell receptor beta chains came from one sample sequenced in a study of chemoradiotherapy in HPV16-positive cancers. The data were produced by immunoSEQ multiplex PCR, yet TCRdb's version contains in-frame clones alone and is incomplete. This table holds approximately 15,000 clones, just under 80% found once. Sampling was carried out from a patient who underwent chemoradiotherapy. The receptors were sampled from a human donor with HPV-associated anogenital cancer.

The chain uses TRBV6-5 and TRBJ1-2; a weak D match, TRBD1 (5 bases). Germline V gives CDR1 MNHEY, CDR2 SVGAGI. V was shortened by 5 bases and J by 6 bases, with 13 bases between the two germline ends. CDR3 length: 13 residues. The CDR3 here is CASSPDGGNGYTF. DNA for the CDR3: TGTGCCAGCAGTCCCGACGGGGGAAATGGCTACACCTTC.

This chain connects TRBV30 to TRBJ1-4; 9 bases line up with TRBD1. Trimming cost V 3 bases and J 8 bases; bases outside gene matches: 10. The germline CDR1 and CDR2 sequences are GTSNPN and SVGIG (reference sequence). The CDR3 loop spans 15 amino acids. DNA of the CDR3: TGTGCCTGGAGACCACCGGGACAGGGTTTCGAAAAACTGTTTTTT. Its protein is CAWRPPGQGFEKLFF.

CDR3 loop: CASSLSSGGYGYTF. CDR3 sequence (DNA): TGTGCCAGCAGTTTATCGTCAGGGGGATATGGCTACACCTTC. This chain uses TRBV28 with TRBJ1-2, with TRBD1 matching 7 bases. This CDR3 spans 14 amino acids. V trimming: 1 base; J trimming: 5 bases; junction bases outside the gene matches: 4. Germline-derived CDR1 and CDR2 are MDHEN and SYDVKM.

This chain joins TRBV7-3 and TRBJ2-1; TRBD1 agrees at 8 bases. Germline V lookup: CDR1 SGHTA, CDR2 FQGTGA. The CDR3 extends over 18 amino acids. V shed 3 bases, J shed 13 bases, and the junction held 23 bases outside the gene matches. The CDR3 loop reads CASSFARPGQGQGVRQFF. The CDR3 DNA is TGTGCCAGCAGCTTCGCAAGGCCCGGACAGGGCCAAGGGGTGCGACAGTTCTTC.

The chain recombines TRBV6-5 with TRBJ1-3; D gene uncertain. Germline V lookup: CDR1 MNHEY, CDR2 SVGAGI. The CDR3 has 13 residues. Trimming pared 9 bases from V and 0 bases from J, leaving 9 bases between. Written as DNA, the CDR3 is TGTGCCAGTTTCCGAAGCTCTGGAAACACCATATATTTT. As protein: CASFRSSGNTIYF.

The chain combines TRBV18 with TRBJ2-5, with D uncertain. The CDR3 is 11 amino acids. Between the trimmed V and J ends, which lost 5 bases and 4 bases, there was a span of 5 bases. In germline, CDR1 is KGHSH, CDR2 LQKENI. CDR3 region: CASSAGETQYF. For the CDR3, the DNA is TGTGCCAGCTCAGCAGGAGAGACCCAGTACTTC.

V is TRBV7-3 and J is TRBJ2-2; no reliable D call. Germline-derived CDR1 and CDR2 are SGHTA and FQGTGA. The V gene lost 5 bases and the J gene lost 6 bases, with 10 bases spanning the gap. CDR3 length: 13 amino acids. CDR3 nucleotide sequence: TGTGCCAGCAGCCCCCGACCCGCCGGGGAGCTGTTTTTT. Translated, it gives CASSPRPAGELFF.

The genes are TRBV6-5 and TRBJ2-6; D not certain. V lost 5 bases and J lost 0, with 8 bases in between. Germline loops: CDR1 MNHEY, CDR2 SVGAGI. The CDR3 contains 15 residues. CDR3 nucleotide sequence: TGTGCCAGCAGTCCGGGCACCTCTGGGGCCAACGTCCTGACTTTC. Amino acids: CASSPGTSGANVLTF.

V and J are TRBV30 and TRBJ1-6; D unresolved. V dropped 2 bases and J dropped 6 bases, with 14 bases sitting between them. CDR1 is GTSNPN and CDR2 is SVGIG in the germline V gene (reference sequence). This CDR3 is built from 15 residues. CDR3 sequence: CAWSRSVDGNSPLHF. As DNA, the CDR3 is TGTGCCTGGAGTAGGAGTGTGGATGGTAATTCACCCCTCCACTTT.

This clone was picked up a small number of times. The rearrangement uses TRBV5-3 and TRBJ2-7; D might be TRBD2 (5 bases). TRBV5-3 is marked as an open reading frame, function uncertain. V dropped 2 bases and J dropped 2 bases, with 17 bases sitting between them. The CDR3 totals 16 residues. CDR3 nucleotides: TGTGCCAGAAGCTTACTACCGGACTGTCAGACCTACGAGCAGTACTTC. It yields the protein CARSLLPDCQTYEQYF.

V is TRBV14 and J is TRBJ2-7; D is unclear. Germline CDR1 and CDR2: SGHDN and FVKESK. This CDR3 has 13 amino acids. V gave up 0 bases and J gave up 5 bases, with 8 bases separating them. The DNA of the CDR3 is TGTGCCAGCAGCCAAGATTATTCCAACGAGCAGTACTTC. Translation: CASSQDYSNEQYF. The variable domain in full, with the rest retrieved from reference TRBV14 and TRBJ2-7, is EAGVTQFPSHSVIEKGQTVTLRCDPISGHDNLYWYRRVMGKEIKFLLHFVKESKQDESGMPNNRFLAERTGGTYSTLKVQPAELEDSGVYFCASSQDYSNEQYFGPGTRLTVT.

V is TRBV6-6 and J is TRBJ1-3, with D possibly TRBD1 on 5 matching bases. Trimming cost V 5 bases and J 0 bases, with 11 bases left between them. CDR1 is MNHNY and CDR2 is SVGAGI in the germline V gene (reference sequence). The CDR3 length is 15 residues. DNA of the CDR3: TGTGCCAGCAGTCGGGACCGGAGCTCTGGAAACACCATATATTTT. This encodes CASSRDRSSGNTIYF.

This clone showed up just once. The chain has TRBV2 and TRBJ1-1; D is possibly TRBD1 (6 bases). V was clipped by 7 bases and J by 6 bases, with 15 bases between them. CDR1 and CDR2 (germline): SNHLY, FYNNEI. The CDR3 has 13 residues. The CDR3 loop reads CASTGGTGPEAFF. The CDR3 DNA reads as TGTGCCAGCACCGGGGGCACAGGACCTGAAGCTTTCTTT. Looking up the rest from reference TRBV2 and TRBJ1-1 gives the full variable domain: EPEVTQTPSHQVTQMGQEVILRCVPISNHLYFYWYRQILGQKVEFLVSFYNNEISEKSEIFDDQFSVERPDGSNFTLKIRSTKLEDSAMYFCASTGGTGPEAFFGQGTRLTVV.

CDR3 DNA: TGTGCCAGCAGTTTGAGCAAGGCTGGGGCCAACGTCCTGACTTTC. It codes for CASSLSKAGANVLTF. The chain joins TRBV6-5 to TRBJ2-6, with D hard to call. The CDR3 is 15 amino acids. Per the germline V gene, CDR1 is MNHEY and CDR2 is SVGAGI. Trimming pared 4 bases from V and 2 bases from J, leaving 9 bases between.

The chain links TRBV30 to TRBJ1-6; D ambiguous. CDR1 and CDR2 from the germline V gene are GTSNPN and SVGIG (reference sequence). The CDR3 loop spans 14 amino acids. The germline V and J ends were trimmed by 2 bases and 6 bases, with 11 bases remaining between them. DNA of the CDR3: TGTGCCTGGAGTCGGAGTAGAGGTAATTCACCCCTCCACTTT. The encoded protein is CAWSRSRGNSPLHF.

This clone appeared a few times. The genes are TRBV6-1 and TRBJ2-4; no definite D call. Germline V lookup: CDR1 MNHNS, CDR2 SASEGT. The length of the CDR3 is 13 residues. Trimming took off 0 bases at V and 15 bases at J, with 15 bases between the two ends. CDR3 amino acids: CASSEAPPTIGYF. The CDR3 DNA is TGTGCCAGCAGTGAAGCGCCTCCAACGATCGGGTACTTC.

This sequence joins TRBV4-2 and TRBJ2-3; TRBD1 matches 10 bases. The CDR3 length is 14 residues. Germline V CDR1 and CDR2: LGHNA, YNFKEQ. J gave up 4 bases and V 5 bases, and 3 bases lay outside the gene matches. In nucleotides, the CDR3 is TGTGCCAGCAGCTACGGACAGGGGGCAGATACGCAGTATTTT. Amino acids: CASSYGQGADTQYF.

The rearrangement links TRBV27 to TRBJ1-5; a possible D gene is TRBD1 (5 bases). V lost 5 bases, J lost 4 bases, and 18 bases lay in between. Germline V gene data show CDR1 as MNHEY and CDR2 as SMNVEV (reference sequence). This CDR3 has 16 residues. CDR3 sequence reads: CASSPSAGAINQPQHF. The CDR3 bases are TGTGCCAGCAGTCCCTCTGCCGGGGCTATAAATCAGCCCCAGCATTTT.

This clone has a handful of counts. The CDR3 region is CASSLTYANTEAFF. CDR3 sequence (DNA): TGTGCCAGCAGCTTAACGTATGCGAACACTGAAGCTTTCTTT. The chain has TRBV7-3 and TRBJ1-1; no definite D call. The germline V gene has CDR1 SGHTA and CDR2 FQGTGA. V gave up 0 bases and J gave up 1 base, with 6 bases separating them. This CDR3 has 14 amino acids.

Only one count was recorded for this clone. The chain employs TRBV10-2 and TRBJ1-3, with TRBD1 as a possible D gene (5 bases). The length of the CDR3 is 16 residues. Germline values: CDR1 WSHSY, CDR2 SAAADI. V lost 3 bases and J lost 0, with 12 bases in between. As DNA, the CDR3 is TGCGCCAGCAGTGAACCGGGACGGTACTCTGGAAACACCATATATTTT. Protein sequence: CASSEPGRYSGNTIYF.